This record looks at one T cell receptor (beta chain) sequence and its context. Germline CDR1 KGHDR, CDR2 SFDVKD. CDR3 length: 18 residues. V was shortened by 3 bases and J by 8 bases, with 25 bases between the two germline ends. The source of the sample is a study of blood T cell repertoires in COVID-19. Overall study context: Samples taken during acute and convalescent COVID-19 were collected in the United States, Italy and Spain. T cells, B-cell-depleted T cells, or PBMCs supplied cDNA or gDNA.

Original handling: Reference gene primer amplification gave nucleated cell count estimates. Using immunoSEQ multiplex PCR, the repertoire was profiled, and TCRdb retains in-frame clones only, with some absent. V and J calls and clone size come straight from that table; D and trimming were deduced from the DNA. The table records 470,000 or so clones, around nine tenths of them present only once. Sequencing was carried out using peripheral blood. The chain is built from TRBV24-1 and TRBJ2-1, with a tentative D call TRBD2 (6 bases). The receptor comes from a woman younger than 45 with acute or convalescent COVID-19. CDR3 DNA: TGTGCCACCAGTGATCCCCGGGGCAGCCTTGCGCGCGGGGATGAGCAGTTCTTC. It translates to CATSDPRGSLARGDEQFF.